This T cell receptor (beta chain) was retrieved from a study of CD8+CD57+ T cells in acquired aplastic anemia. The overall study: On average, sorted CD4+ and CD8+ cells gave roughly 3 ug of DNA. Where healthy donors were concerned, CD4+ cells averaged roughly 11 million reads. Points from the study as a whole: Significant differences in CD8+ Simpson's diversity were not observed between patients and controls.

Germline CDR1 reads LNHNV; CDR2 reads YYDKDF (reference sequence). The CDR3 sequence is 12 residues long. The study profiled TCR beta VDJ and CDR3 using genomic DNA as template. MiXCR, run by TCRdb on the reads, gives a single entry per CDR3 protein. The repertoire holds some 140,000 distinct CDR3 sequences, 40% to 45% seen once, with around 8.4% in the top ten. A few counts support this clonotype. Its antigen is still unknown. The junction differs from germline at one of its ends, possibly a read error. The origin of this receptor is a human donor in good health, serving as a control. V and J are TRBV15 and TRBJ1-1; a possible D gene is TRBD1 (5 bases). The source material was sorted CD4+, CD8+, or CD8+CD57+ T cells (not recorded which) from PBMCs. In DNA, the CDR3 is TGTGCCACCAGCAGGGACACCACTGAAGCTTCCTTT. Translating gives CATSRDTTEASF. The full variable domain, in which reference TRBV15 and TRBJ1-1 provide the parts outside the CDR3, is DAMVIQNPRYQVTQFGKPVTLSCSQTLNHNVMYWYQQKSSQAPKLLFHYYDKDFNNEADTPDNFQSRRPNTSFCFLDIRSPGLGDTAMYLCATSRDTTEASFGQGTRLTVV.